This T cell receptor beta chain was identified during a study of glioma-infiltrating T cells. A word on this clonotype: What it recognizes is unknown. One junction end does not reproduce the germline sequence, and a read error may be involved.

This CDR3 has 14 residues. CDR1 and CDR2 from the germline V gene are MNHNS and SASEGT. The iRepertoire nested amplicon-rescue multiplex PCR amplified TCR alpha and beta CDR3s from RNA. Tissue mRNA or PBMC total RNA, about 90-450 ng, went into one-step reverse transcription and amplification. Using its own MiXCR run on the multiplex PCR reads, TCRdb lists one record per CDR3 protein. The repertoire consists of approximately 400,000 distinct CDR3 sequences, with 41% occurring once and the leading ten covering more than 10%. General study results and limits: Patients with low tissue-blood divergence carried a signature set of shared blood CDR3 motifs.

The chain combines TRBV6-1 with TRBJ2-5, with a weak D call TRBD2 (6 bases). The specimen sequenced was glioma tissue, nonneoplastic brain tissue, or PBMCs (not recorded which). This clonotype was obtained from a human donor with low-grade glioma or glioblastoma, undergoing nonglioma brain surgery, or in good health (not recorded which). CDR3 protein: CVSSTGTPGGTQYF. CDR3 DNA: TGTGTCAGCAGTACGGGGACTCCTGGGGGGACCCAGTACTTC.